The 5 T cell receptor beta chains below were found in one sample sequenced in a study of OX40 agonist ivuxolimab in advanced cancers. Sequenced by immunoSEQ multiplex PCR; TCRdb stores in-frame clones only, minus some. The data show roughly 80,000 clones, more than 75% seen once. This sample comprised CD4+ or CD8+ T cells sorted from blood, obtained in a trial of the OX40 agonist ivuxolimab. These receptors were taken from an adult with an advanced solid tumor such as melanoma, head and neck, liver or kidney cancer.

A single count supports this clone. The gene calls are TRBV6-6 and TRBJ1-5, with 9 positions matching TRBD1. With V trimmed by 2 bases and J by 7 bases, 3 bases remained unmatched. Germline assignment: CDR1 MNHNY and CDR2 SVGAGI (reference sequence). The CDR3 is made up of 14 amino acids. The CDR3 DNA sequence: TGTGCCAGCAGTTACCGGGGACAGGGACAGCCCCAGCATTTT. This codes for CASSYRGQGQPQHF.

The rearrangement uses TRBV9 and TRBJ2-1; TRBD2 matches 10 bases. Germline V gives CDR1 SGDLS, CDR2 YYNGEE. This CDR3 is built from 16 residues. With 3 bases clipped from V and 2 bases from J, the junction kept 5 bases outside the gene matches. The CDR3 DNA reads TGTGCCAGCAGCGCCCGACTAGCGGGTGCCTACAATGAGCAGTTCTTC. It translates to CASSARLAGAYNEQFF.

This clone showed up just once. In DNA form, the CDR3 reads TGTGCCAGCCAATTGGGACTACATTCTGGCGAGCAGTACTTC. It encodes CASQLGLHSGEQYF. The J gene is TRBJ2-7, the V gene TRBV19; 7 bases map to TRBD2. Looked up from germline, CDR1 is LNHDA and CDR2 is SQIVND (reference sequence). This CDR3 is 14 amino acids long. V gave up 9 bases and J gave up 6 bases; unmatched junction bases: 14.

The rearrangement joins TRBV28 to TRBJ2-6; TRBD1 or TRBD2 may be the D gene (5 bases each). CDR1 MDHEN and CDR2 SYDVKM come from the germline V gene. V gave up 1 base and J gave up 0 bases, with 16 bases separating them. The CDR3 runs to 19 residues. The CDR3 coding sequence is TGTGCCAGCAGTTTATCAGCTGTTTCAGGGAGCTCTGGGGCCAACGTCCTGACTTTC. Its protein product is CASSLSAVSGSSGANVLTF.

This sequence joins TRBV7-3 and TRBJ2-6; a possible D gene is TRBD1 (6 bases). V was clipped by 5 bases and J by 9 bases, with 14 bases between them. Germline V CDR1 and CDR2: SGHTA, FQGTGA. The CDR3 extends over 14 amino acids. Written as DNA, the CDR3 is TGTGCCAGCAGCGCAACAGGGTCGGGCAACGTCCTGACTTTC. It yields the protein CASSATGSGNVLTF.